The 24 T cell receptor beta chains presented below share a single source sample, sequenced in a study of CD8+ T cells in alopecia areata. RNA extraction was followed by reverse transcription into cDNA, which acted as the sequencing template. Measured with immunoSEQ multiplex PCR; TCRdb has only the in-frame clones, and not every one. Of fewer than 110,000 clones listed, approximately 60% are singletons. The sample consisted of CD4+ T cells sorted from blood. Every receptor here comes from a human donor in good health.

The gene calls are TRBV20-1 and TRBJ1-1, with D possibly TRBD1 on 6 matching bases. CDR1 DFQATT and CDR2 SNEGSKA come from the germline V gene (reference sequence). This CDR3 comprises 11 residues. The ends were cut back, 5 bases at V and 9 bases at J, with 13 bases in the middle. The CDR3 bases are TGCAGTGCTGACCCGGACAGCCAAGCTTTCTTT. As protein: CSADPDSQAFF.

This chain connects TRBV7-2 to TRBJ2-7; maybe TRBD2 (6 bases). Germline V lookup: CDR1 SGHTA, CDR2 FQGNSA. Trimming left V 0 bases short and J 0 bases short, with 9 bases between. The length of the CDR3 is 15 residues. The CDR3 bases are TGTGCCAGCAGCTTAGCGGGGGGTACCTCCTACGAGCAGTACTTC. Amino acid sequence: CASSLAGGTSYEQYF. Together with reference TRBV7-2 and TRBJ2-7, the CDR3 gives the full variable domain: GAGVSQSPSNKVTEKGKDVELRCDPISGHTALYWYRQSLGQGLEFLIYFQGNSAPDKSGLPSDRFSAERTGGSVSTLTIQRTQQEDSAVYLCASSLAGGTSYEQYFGPGTRLTVT.

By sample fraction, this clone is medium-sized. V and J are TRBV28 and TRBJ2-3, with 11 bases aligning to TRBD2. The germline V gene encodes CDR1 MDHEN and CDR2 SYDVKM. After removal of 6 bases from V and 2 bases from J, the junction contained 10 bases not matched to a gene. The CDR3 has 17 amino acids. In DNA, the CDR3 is TGTGCCAGCAGCACCGCCCTGGGACTAGCGGACACAGATACGCAGTATTTT. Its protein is CASSTALGLADTDTQYF.

CDR3 sequence reads: CASSFFSTDFASYEQYF. The CDR3 DNA reads TGTGCCAGCAGCTTTTTCTCCACGGACTTCGCCTCCTACGAGCAGTACTTC. The chain uses TRBV11-2 and TRBJ2-7, with D possibly matching TRBD2 (5 bases). The CDR3 covers 17 residues. The ends were cut back, 3 bases at V and 0 bases at J, with 18 bases in the middle. Per the germline V gene, CDR1 is SGHAT and CDR2 is FQNNGV.

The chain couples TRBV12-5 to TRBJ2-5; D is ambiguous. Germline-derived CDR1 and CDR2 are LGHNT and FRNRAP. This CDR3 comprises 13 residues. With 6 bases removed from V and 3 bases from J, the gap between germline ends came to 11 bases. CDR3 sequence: CASGPVPEETQYF. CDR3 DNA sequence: TGTGCTAGTGGGCCCGTTCCGGAAGAGACCCAGTACTTC.

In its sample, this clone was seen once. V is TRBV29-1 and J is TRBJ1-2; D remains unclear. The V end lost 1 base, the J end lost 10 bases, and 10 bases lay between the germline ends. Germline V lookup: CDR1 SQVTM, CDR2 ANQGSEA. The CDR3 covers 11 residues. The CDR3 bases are TGCAGCGTTGAAGGCTTAGCCCTCTACACCTTC. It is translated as CSVEGLALYTF.

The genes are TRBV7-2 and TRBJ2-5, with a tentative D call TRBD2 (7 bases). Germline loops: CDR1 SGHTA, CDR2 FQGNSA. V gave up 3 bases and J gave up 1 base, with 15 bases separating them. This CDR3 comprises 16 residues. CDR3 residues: CASSLGAGESQETQYF. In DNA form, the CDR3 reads TGTGCCAGCAGCTTGGGGGCGGGGGAGTCCCAAGAGACCCAGTACTTC.

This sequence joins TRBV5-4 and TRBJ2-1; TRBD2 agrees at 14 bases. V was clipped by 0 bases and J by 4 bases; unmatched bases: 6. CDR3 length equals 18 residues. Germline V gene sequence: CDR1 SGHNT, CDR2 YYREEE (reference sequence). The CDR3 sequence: CASSLGGTSGGRYNEQFF. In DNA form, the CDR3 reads TGTGCCAGCAGCTTGGGTGGGACTAGCGGGGGCCGGTACAATGAGCAGTTCTTC.

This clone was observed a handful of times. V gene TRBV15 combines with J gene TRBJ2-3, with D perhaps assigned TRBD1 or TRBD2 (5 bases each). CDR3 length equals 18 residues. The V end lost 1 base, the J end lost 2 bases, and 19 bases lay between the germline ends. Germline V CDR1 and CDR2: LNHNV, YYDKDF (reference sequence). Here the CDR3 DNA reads TGTGCCACCAGCAGAGGGGGAGACAGCCGGCTCCCCACAGATACGCAGTATTTT. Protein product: CATSRGGDSRLPTDTQYF.

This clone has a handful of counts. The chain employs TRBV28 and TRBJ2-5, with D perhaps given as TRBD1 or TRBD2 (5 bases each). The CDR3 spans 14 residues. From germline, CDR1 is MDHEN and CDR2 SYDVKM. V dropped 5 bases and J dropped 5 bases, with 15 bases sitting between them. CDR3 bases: TGTGCCAGCAGTAGAGGGACCTCAGGGGAGACCCAGTACTTC. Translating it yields CASSRGTSGETQYF.

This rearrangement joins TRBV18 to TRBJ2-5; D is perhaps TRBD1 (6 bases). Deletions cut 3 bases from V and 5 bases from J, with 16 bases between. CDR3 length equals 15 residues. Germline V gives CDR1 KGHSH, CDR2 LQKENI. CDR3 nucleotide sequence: TGTGCCAGCTCACCGACAGGAGATTCGGGGGAGACCCAGTACTTC. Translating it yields CASSPTGDSGETQYF.

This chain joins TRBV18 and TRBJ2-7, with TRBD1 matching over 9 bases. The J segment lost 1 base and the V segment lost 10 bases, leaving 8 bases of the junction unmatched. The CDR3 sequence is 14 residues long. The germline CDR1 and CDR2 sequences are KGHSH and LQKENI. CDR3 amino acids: CATTQGASSYEQYF. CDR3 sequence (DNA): TGTGCCACCACACAGGGGGCAAGTTCCTACGAGCAGTACTTC. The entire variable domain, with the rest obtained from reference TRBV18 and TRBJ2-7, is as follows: NAGVMQNPRHLVRRRGQEARLRCSPMKGHSHVYWYRQLPEEGLKFMVYLQKENIIDESGMPKERFSAEFPKEGPSILRIQQVVRGDSAAYFCATTQGASSYEQYFGPGTRLTVT.

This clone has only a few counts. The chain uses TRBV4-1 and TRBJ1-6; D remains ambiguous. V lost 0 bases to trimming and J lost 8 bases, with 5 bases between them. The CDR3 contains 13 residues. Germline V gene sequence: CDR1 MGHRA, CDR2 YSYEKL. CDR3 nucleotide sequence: TGCGCCAGCAGCCAAGATACCTATTCACCCCTCCACTTT. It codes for CASSQDTYSPLHF.

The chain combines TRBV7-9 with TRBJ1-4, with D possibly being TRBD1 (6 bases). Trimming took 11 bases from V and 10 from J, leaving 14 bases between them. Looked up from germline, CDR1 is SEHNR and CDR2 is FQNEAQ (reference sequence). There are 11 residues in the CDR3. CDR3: CASQGVGKLFF. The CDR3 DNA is TGTGCCTCACAGGGAGTGGGAAAACTGTTTTTT. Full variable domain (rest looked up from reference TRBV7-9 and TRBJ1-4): DTGVSQNPRHKITKRGQNVTFRCDPISEHNRLYWYRQTLGQGPEFLTYFQNEAQLEKSRLLSDRFSAERPKGSFSTLEIQRTEQGDSAMYLCASQGVGKLFFGSGTQLSVL.

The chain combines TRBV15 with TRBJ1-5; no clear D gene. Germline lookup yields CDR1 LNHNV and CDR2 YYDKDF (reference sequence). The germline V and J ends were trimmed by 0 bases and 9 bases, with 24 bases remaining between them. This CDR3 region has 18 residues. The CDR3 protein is CATSRDQALGPAPRPQHF. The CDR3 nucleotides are TGTGCCACCAGCAGAGATCAGGCTTTAGGGCCGGCACCTCGGCCCCAGCATTTT.

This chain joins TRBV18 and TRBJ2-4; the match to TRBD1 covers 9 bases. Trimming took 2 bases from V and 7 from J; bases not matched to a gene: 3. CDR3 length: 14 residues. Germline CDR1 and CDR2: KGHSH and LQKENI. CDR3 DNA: TGTGCCAGCTCACCAGGGACAGGGCAGAACATTCAGTACTTC. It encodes CASSPGTGQNIQYF.

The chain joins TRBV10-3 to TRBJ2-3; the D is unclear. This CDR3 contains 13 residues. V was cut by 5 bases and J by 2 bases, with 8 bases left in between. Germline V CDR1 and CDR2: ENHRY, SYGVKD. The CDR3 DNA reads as TGTGCCATCAGTCTAGTTGACACAGATACGCAGTATTTT. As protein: CAISLVDTDTQYF.

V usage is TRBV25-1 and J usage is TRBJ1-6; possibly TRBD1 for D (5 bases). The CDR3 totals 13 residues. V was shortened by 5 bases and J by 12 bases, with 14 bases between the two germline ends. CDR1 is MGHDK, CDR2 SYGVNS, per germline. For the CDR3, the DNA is TGTGCCAGCAGTACCCCCCTTCAGGGACCCCTCCACTTT. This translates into CASSTPLQGPLHF.

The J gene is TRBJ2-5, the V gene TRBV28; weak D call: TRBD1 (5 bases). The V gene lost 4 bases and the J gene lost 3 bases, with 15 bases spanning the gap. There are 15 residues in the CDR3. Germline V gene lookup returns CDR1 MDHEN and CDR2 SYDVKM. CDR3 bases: TGTGCCAGCAGTTCCGGACACCACCCTAAAGAGACCCAGTACTTC. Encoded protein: CASSSGHHPKETQYF.

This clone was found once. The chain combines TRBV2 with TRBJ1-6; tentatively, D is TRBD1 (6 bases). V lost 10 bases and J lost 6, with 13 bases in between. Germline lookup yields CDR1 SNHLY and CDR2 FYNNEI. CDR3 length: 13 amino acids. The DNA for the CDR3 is TGTGCCAATCACAGGGACACTAATTCACCCCTCCACTTT. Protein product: CANHRDTNSPLHF.

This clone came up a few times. For the CDR3, the DNA is TGTGCCAGCAGATACGGGGGGCGACCTCTCAATGAGCAGTTCTTC. Translating gives CASRYGGRPLNEQFF. The V and J genes are TRBV7-2 and TRBJ2-1, with D possibly matching TRBD2 (7 bases). V was clipped by 6 bases and J by 6 bases, with 18 bases between them. The germline V gene has CDR1 SGHTA and CDR2 FQGNSA. The CDR3 covers 15 residues.

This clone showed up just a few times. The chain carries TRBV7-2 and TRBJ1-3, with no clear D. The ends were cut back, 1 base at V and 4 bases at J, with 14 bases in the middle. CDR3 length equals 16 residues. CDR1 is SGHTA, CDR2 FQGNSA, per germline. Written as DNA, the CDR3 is TGTGCCAGCAGCTTAGTGGGAGGGAGCGCCGGAAACACCATATATTTT. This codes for CASSLVGGSAGNTIYF.

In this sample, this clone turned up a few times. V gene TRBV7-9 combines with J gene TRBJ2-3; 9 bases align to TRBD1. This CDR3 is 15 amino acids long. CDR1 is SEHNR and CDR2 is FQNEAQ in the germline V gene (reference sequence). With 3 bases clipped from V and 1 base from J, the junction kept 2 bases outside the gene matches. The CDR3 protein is CASSFGDRGTDTQYF. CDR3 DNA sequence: TGTGCCAGCAGCTTTGGGGACAGGGGCACAGATACGCAGTATTTT.

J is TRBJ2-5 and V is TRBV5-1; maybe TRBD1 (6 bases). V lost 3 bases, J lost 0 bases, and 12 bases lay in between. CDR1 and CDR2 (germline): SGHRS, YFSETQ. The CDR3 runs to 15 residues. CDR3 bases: TGCGCCAGCAGCTCCCTCGGGACAAACCAAGAGACCCAGTACTTC. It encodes CASSSLGTNQETQYF.